This TCR beta chain originates from a study of sequential checkpoint blockade in melanoma (dated by TCRdb to about 2019). With regard to the full study: Patients were assigned by 1:1 randomization to either first-line nivolumab followed by ipilimumab (arm A) or ipilimumab followed by nivolumab (arm B). Both trial sequences were followed by maintenance nivolumab. DNA from more than 75 pretreatment melanoma tumor samples underwent TCRbeta immunosequencing. Matched tumor biopsies were taken from roughly 22 patients before treatment and at week 13, after single-agent nivolumab (arm A) or ipilimumab (arm B). The same lesion was the source of about 86% of the matched pre- and post-treatment tumor biopsy pairs. Points the paper makes about the study in general: Larger, independent patient cohorts are needed to validate the response-prediction model that combines TCR metrics and mutation burden. In the nivolumab-first arm (arm A), an association was found between pretreatment tumor TIL clonality and response (P = .04). Within-arm analyses of tumor T-cell fraction were limited by small sample sizes and reduced statistical power. PD-L1 staining and CD8+ T-cell counts correlated with tumor T-cell fraction and clonality, whereas mutational load did not. Clinical benefit was about 30 times more likely to be achieved by patients whose tumor T-cell fraction and clonality increased by week 13.

Via the germline V gene, CDR1 is MNHGY and CDR2 SAAAGT. The CDR3 has 13 amino acids, counting the end cysteine and phenylalanine. Of the read, only the CDR3 DNA is kept; its 39 bases are in frame from base 1. V loses 9 bases of germline sequence and J loses 5 bases, and the interval between the two ends is 14 bases. This specimen's treatment or condition label, per the study, means: randomized to nivolumab then ipilimumab (arm A) or the reverse (arm B). No trial patient had received prior DNA-damaging chemotherapy. Samples were obtained from patients with melanoma enrolled in CheckMate 064, a randomized, open-label phase II trial of sequential checkpoint blockade. Genomic DNA from formalin-fixed paraffin-embedded (FFPE) tissue samples served as the input for tumor TCR sequencing. This clone was seen a few times. Its antigen target is currently unknown. No base qualities exist here, and no much larger clone lies one base off it.

TCRbeta CDR3 regions were immunosequenced from genomic DNA with the immunoSEQ Assay. Before high-throughput sequencing, genomic DNA was amplified using bias-controlled multiplex PCR. Per the authors' processing: To quantify the absolute abundance of each unique TCRbeta CDR3 region, the sequences were collapsed and filtered. Clonality was defined as 1 minus Pielou's evenness and was calculated using productive rearrangements only. To compute tumor T-cell fraction, TCRbeta template counts were normalized to usable DNA, with usable DNA estimated from several housekeeping genes. Clones with significantly greater frequencies in on-treatment versus baseline samples were identified using a previously published method. The table was pulled from immuneACCESS by TCRdb, which kept in-frame rearrangements only. Such tables lose some clones; where checked, under half of the loss comes from unresolved V genes, and the rest has no known cause. The DNA was the basis for D and trimming; V, J and clone size are from that table. This sample is represented by 40,000 or so clones; 30% to 35% of them were singletons. The top ten clones comprise 1.5% to 2% of the sample.

This receptor was obtained from a human donor with melanoma. The V and J genes are TRBV6-8 and TRBJ1-5, with an unclear D gene assignment. Specimen: tumor tissue (inferred from file names), collected from a patient given nivolumab and ipilimumab in sequence. The CDR3 is CASSLDGDQPQHF. In nucleotide form, the sequence is TGTGCCAGTTCATTAGACGGTGATCAGCCCCAGCATTTT.